These 2 T cell receptor beta chains were all obtained from the same sample, sequenced in a study of shared clonotypes between healthy human individuals. CD8 cells classed as naive were CD45RO-negative and positively selected for CCR7, excluding terminally differentiated effector memory CD45RA+ cells. Data came from immunoSEQ multiplex PCR; TCRdb stores just in-frame clones and leaves some out. Of about 2.1 million clones in the sample, roughly 91% were seen once. Sequenced material: naive CD8+ T cells from PBMCs. These receptors were obtained from a man younger than 35 in good health. Some clones in this sample may be carry-over from other donors' samples.

The chain couples TRBV14 to TRBJ2-1; no clear D. This CDR3 has 15 residues. Germline V lookup: CDR1 SGHDN, CDR2 FVKESK. Trimming cost V 4 bases and J 4 bases, with 14 bases left between them. The CDR3 protein is CASSPLAQVYNEQFF. In nucleotides, the CDR3 is TGTGCCAGCAGCCCCCTCGCCCAGGTTTACAATGAGCAGTTCTTC.

The rearrangement joins TRBV29-1 to TRBJ2-1, with 11 nucleotides matching TRBD2. The CDR3 sequence is 16 residues long. The junction had 12 bases not matched to a gene; V was cut back by 4 bases and J by 7 bases. Germline V lookup: CDR1 SQVTM, CDR2 ANQGSEA. Here the CDR3 DNA reads TGCAGCGTTGGGGGGGACCTAGCGGGAGGAGGGAATGAGCAGTTCTTC. It specifies CSVGGDLAGGGNEQFF.